This T cell receptor beta chain was obtained from a study of T-cell memory formation after mild COVID-19 (dated by TCRdb to the early 2020s). Context from the whole study: TCR sequence clusters from the two donors were largely donor specific. Longitudinal TCRalpha and TCRbeta repertoire sequencing tracked T-cell clones expanding and contracting after mild COVID-19 in two donors. The cohort comprised two young, previously healthy adult volunteers, one female and one male. Beyond this particular receptor, the publication reports: SARS-CoV-2 specificity was not confirmed for the second-wave clones peaking on day 37. Some responding clones were detected in pre-infection memory, which suggested that pre-existing cross-reactive memory T cells had joined the SARS-CoV-2 response. Contracting CD4+ clones appeared mostly in the CM and EM memory subsets, whereas CD8+ clones were enriched in EMRA. Only a couple of mild cases were covered in the study, and larger cohorts including severe cases with pre-infection samples were considered necessary. Balanced CD4/CD8 phenotypes were observed for clones contracting from day 15 to 85, whereas a bias towards CD4+ was observed for a second wave of clones expanding from day 15 to 37.

From its cysteine to its phenylalanine, the CDR3 spans 15 amino acids. CDR3 DNA is the only sequence kept; it has 45 bases, read in frame from the first base. The germline V gene yields ENHRY for CDR1 and SYGVKD for CDR2. V sheds 5 bases and J sheds 0 bases, leaving 10 bases between their ends. PBMCs were isolated by Ficoll-Paque density gradient centrifugation. As regards this clonotype: The antigen this receptor binds is unknown. The sample holds no much larger clone one base away, and base qualities are not on file.

This sample was sequenced with an Illumina NovaSeq 6000. TCRalpha and TCRbeta cDNA libraries were built by 5'RACE with constant-segment primers, adding sample barcodes and unique molecular identifiers. Trizol reagent was used to extract RNA from every sample. Amplification of the libraries took two PCR steps, and the second step added a second sample barcode plus Illumina TruSeq adapters. Sequencing of the libraries was done on an Illumina NovaSeq, producing 2 x 150 bp paired-end reads. For the original study's pipeline: Reads were demultiplexed and collapsed into UMI-guided consensus sequences with migec v1.2.7. Using mixcr v2.1.11, UMI consensuses were aligned to TRA and TRB V and J templates and then assembled into clonotypes. A clonotype was counted as expanded or contracted only if both edgeR and NoisET called the change significant, with noise models trained on biological replicates. For edgeR calls, a false discovery rate-adjusted p below 0.01 and a log2 fold-change threshold of 1 were applied. As an exploratory analysis of dynamics, max-normalized trajectories of the 1000 most abundant clonotypes were examined with PCA combined with hierarchical clustering. Separately sequenced CD4+ and CD8+ repertoires were used to assign a CD4 or CD8 phenotype to each responding clone. The public reads were run again by TCRdb, first through fastp at Q25 and then through MiXCR, and only productive beta chains were kept. Rows matching on CDR3 protein sequence are summarized as one entry with the most common DNA and genes. Here the V and J calls rest on TCRdb's processing, not on the authors' analysis. Across this sample there are hundreds of thousands of distinct CDR3 sequences, with around 21% seen only once. The ten biggest clones cover roughly an eighth of the sample.

The clonotype originates from an adult woman who had mild COVID-19 (a few samples of this study predate the infection). The sample titles of this study are shuffled in the database, so cell type and time point are left out; the donor was told from shared clones. The rearrangement joined TRBV10-3 to TRBJ2-2; the D gene cannot be named for sure. Material: PBMCs or a T cell subset sorted from them (not recorded which). CDR3 region: CAISSWVPNTGELFF. The sequenced DNA: TGTGCCATCAGTTCCTGGGTTCCGAACACCGGGGAGCTGTTTTTT.